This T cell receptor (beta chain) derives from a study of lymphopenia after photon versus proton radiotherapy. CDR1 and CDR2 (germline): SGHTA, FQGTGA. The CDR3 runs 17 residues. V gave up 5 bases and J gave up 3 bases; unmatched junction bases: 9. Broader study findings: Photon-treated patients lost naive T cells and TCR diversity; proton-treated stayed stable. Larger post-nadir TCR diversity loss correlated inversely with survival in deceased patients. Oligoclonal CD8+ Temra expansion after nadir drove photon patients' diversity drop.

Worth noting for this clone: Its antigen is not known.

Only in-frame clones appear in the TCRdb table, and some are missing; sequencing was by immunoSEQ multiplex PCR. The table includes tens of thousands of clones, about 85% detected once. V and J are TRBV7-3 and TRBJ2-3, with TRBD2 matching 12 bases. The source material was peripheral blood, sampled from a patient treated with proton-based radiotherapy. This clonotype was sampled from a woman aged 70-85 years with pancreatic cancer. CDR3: CASSLPSGRAETDTQYF. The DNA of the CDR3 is TGTGCCAGCAGCCTGCCTAGCGGGAGGGCTGAGACAGATACGCAGTATTTT. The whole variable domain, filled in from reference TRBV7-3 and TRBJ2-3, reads GAGVSQTPSNKVTEKGKYVELRCDPISGHTALYWYRQSLGQGPEFLIYFQGTGAADDSGLPNDRFFAVRPEGSVSTLKIQRTERGDSAVYLCASSLPSGRAETDTQYFGPGTRLTVL.